Listed here are 14 T cell receptor beta chains from one sample, sequenced in a study of identifying expanded T cells in peripheral blood. Only in-frame clones appear in the TCRdb table, and some are missing; sequencing was by immunoSEQ multiplex PCR. The sample shows 90,000 or so clones, more than 70% of them seen only once. The sequencing input was blood. The source is a person aged 18 to 75 in good health.

J is TRBJ2-7 and V is TRBV27; tentative D call: TRBD2 (5 bases). The length of the CDR3 is 15 residues. Germline V gene sequence: CDR1 MNHEY, CDR2 SMNVEV (reference sequence). Trimming took 5 bases from V and 2 from J, leaving 16 bases between them. This CDR3 reads CASSMTTYGTYEQYF. The CDR3, as DNA: TGTGCCAGCAGTATGACTACCTATGGCACCTACGAGCAGTACTTC.

The chain couples TRBV11-2 to TRBJ2-7; no clear D gene. CDR3 length: 14 residues. CDR1 and CDR2 from the germline V gene are SGHAT and FQNNGV. V was pared by 1 base and J by 0 bases, with 7 bases between. CDR3 in amino acids: CASSLVWDSYEQYF. CDR3 sequence (DNA): TGTGCCAGCAGCTTAGTTTGGGACTCCTACGAGCAGTACTTC.

The rearrangement uses TRBV7-8 and TRBJ1-5; no definite D call. Trimming took off 1 base at V and 3 bases at J, with 7 bases between the two ends. The length of the CDR3 is 14 residues. Germline loops: CDR1 SGHVS, CDR2 FQNEAQ. The CDR3, as DNA: TGTGCCAGCAGCTTAGAAGCTCCCAATCAGCCCCAGCATTTT. It is translated as CASSLEAPNQPQHF.

This sequence joins TRBV2 and TRBJ2-3, with no clear D. The germline CDR1 and CDR2 sequences are SNHLY and FYNNEI. The CDR3 runs to 14 residues. Trimming stripped 2 bases from V and 1 base from J, with 7 bases between. CDR3 region: CASSESSGTDTQYF. In DNA, the CDR3 is TGTGCCAGCAGTGAATCGTCCGGCACAGATACGCAGTATTTT.

V and J are TRBV4-3 and TRBJ2-7; 8 bases fit TRBD2. This CDR3 comprises 17 residues. V lost 0 bases, J lost 2 bases, and 9 bases stayed unmatched. Germline V gives CDR1 LGHNA, CDR2 YSLEER. In nucleotides, the CDR3 is TGCGCCAGCAGCCAAGATATAGCGGGACTTGCTCCCTACGAGCAGTACTTC. As protein: CASSQDIAGLAPYEQYF.

The V gene is TRBV28, the J gene TRBJ2-7; D may match TRBD1 or TRBD2 (5 bases each). Between the trimmed V and J ends, which lost 1 base and 2 bases, there was a span of 15 bases. The CDR3 is 16 residues long. Germline CDR1 MDHEN, CDR2 SYDVKM. CDR3 nucleotides: TGTGCCAGCAGTTTATTAGGGACCGGCGGTACCTACGAGCAGTACTTC. It yields the protein CASSLLGTGGTYEQYF.

In DNA, the CDR3 is TGCAGCGTTCGGGGACTAGCGGGGGCAGATACGCAGTATTTT. Amino acids: CSVRGLAGADTQYF. The J gene is TRBJ2-3, the V gene TRBV29-1; TRBD2 agrees at 14 bases. Trimming cost V 5 bases and J 4 bases; bases outside gene matches: 2. The CDR3 consists of 14 residues. Germline V gene lookup returns CDR1 SQVTM and CDR2 ANQGSEA.

Only one count was recorded for this clone. The chain recombines TRBV6-5 with TRBJ1-1; tentatively, D is TRBD1 (5 bases). Between the trimmed V and J ends, which lost 4 bases and 2 bases, there was a span of 14 bases. Germline lookup yields CDR1 MNHEY and CDR2 SVGAGI. This CDR3 has 15 amino acids. CDR3 bases: TGTGCCAGCAGTTCAACATTCGGGGCAAACACTGAAGCTTTCTTT. This codes for CASSSTFGANTEAFF.

V usage is TRBV5-4 and J usage is TRBJ2-3; no definite D call. There are 12 residues in the CDR3. V was clipped by 0 bases and J by 2 bases, with 1 base between them. The V gene's germline CDR1 is SGHNT and CDR2 YYREEE (reference sequence). The CDR3 here is CASSLDTDTQYF. The CDR3 nucleotides read TGTGCCAGCAGCTTGGACACAGATACGCAGTATTTT.

The chain joins TRBV29-1 to TRBJ2-7; weak D call: TRBD1 (6 bases). From germline, CDR1 is SQVTM and CDR2 ANQGSEA. This CDR3 region has 12 residues. Trimming took 6 bases from V and 7 from J, leaving 16 bases between them. The DNA of the CDR3 is TGCAGCGTCCGGACAGACTCTAAAGAGCAGTACTTC. Translating it yields CSVRTDSKEQYF.

As DNA, the CDR3 is TGCGCCAGCAGCTTGGCCTTGGGGCAGGGGGCGAAGCAGTACTTC. The encoded protein is CASSLALGQGAKQYF. The chain couples TRBV5-1 to TRBJ2-7; 8 bases agree with TRBD1. J lost 8 bases, V lost 0 bases, and 10 bases had no gene match. The CDR3 length is 15 residues. CDR1 is SGHRS and CDR2 is YFSETQ in the germline V gene.

The chain joins TRBV2 to TRBJ2-1, with 14 bases fitting TRBD2. This CDR3 is 19 amino acids long. Trimming at V came to 4 bases and at J to 3 bases, leaving 11 bases not matched to a gene. Germline V gene lookup returns CDR1 SNHLY and CDR2 FYNNEI. In DNA form, the CDR3 reads TGTGCCAGCAGTGCACCCGACGGACTAGCGGGGGGTAACTACAATGAGCAGTTCTTC. Translating gives CASSAPDGLAGGNYNEQFF.

By share of the sample, this clone is medium-sized. J is TRBJ1-6 and V is TRBV30; D remains ambiguous. V was trimmed by 1 base and J by 7 bases, leaving 8 bases between them. The germline gives CDR1 GTSNPN, CDR2 SVGIG (reference sequence). The CDR3 loop spans 13 amino acids. The chain's CDR3 is CAWSANGNSPLHF. The DNA for the CDR3 is TGTGCCTGGAGTGCGAACGGGAATTCACCCCTCCACTTT.

The chain links TRBV5-4 to TRBJ1-2; D perhaps matches TRBD1 (5 bases). Germline V lookup: CDR1 SGHNT, CDR2 YYREEE (reference sequence). The CDR3 has 17 amino acids. Trimming took 0 bases from V and 0 from J, leaving 15 bases between them. The CDR3, as DNA: TGTGCCAGCAGCTTGGGAATAGGGGCAGGGACTAACTATGGCTACACCTTC. It codes for CASSLGIGAGTNYGYTF.